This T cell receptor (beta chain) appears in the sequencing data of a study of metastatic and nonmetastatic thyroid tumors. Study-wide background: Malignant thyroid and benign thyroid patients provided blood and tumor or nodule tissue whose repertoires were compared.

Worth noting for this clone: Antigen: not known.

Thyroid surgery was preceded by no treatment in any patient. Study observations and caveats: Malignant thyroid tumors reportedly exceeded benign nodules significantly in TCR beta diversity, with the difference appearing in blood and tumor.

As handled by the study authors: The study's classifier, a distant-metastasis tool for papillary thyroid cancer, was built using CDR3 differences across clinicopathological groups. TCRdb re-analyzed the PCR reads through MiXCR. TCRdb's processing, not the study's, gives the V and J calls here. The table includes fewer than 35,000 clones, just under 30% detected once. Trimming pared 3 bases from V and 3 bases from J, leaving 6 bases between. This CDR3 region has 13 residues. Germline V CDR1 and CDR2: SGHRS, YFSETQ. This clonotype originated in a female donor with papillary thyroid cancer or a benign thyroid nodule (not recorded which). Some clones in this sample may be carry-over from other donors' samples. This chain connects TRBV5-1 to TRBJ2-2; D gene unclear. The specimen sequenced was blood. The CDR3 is CASSSTDTGELFF. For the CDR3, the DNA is TGCGCCAGCAGCTCCACAGACACCGGGGAGCTGTTTTTT.